Below are 23 T cell receptor beta chains sequenced from a single sample in a study of T cell responses to AZD1222 COVID-19 vaccine. The protocol was immunoSEQ multiplex PCR, while the TCRdb copy is restricted to in-frame clones and leaves out a portion. The sample contains approximately 140,000 clones, roughly 90% of which appear only once. Sequenced material: peripheral blood, taken on day 0 of AZD1222 vaccination. The receptors stem from an adult in good health.

This clone was observed once. This chain links TRBV9 with TRBJ2-2; possibly TRBD1 for D (6 bases). Trimming stripped 0 bases from V and 5 bases from J, with 14 bases between. The germline CDR1 and CDR2 sequences are SGDLS and YYNGEE. The CDR3 covers 16 residues. The CDR3 DNA reads TGTGCCAGCAGCGTAGCAGGGGTCTTTGGGACCGGGGAGCTGTTTTTT. Protein sequence: CASSVAGVFGTGELFF.

The chain carries TRBV6-5 and TRBJ1-2; perhaps TRBD1 as D (5 bases). CDR1 is MNHEY and CDR2 is SVGAGI in the germline V gene. With 7 bases removed from V and 3 bases from J, the gap between germline ends came to 15 bases. The CDR3 is made up of 14 amino acids. The CDR3 here is CASIESGRHYGYTF. The DNA for the CDR3 is TGTGCCAGCATCGAGTCGGGACGCCACTATGGCTACACCTTC.

In its sample, this clone was seen once. The chain couples TRBV5-4 to TRBJ2-3; 11 bases map to TRBD1. After removal of 6 bases from V and 4 bases from J, the junction contained 7 bases not matched to a gene. The CDR3 is 15 amino acids. CDR1 is SGHNT, CDR2 YYREEE, per germline (reference sequence). CDR3 protein: CASIRTGGSSDTQYF. In nucleotides, the CDR3 is TGTGCCAGCATCCGGACAGGGGGCTCCTCAGATACGCAGTATTTT.

The chain couples TRBV4-2 to TRBJ1-4; 7 bases fit TRBD1. V lost 5 bases and J lost 2; bases outside the gene matches: 5. The CDR3 is made up of 15 amino acids. Germline V gives CDR1 LGHNA, CDR2 YNFKEQ. The CDR3 loop is CASSNDRVTNEKLFF. For the CDR3, the DNA is TGTGCCAGCAGCAACGACAGGGTGACTAATGAAAAACTGTTTTTT.

The chain recombines TRBV5-4 with TRBJ1-1, with 11 bases lining up with TRBD1. This CDR3 comprises 16 residues. V shed 4 bases and J 4 bases; nucleotides not matched to a gene: 9. CDR1 and CDR2 (germline): SGHNT, YYREEE (reference sequence). The CDR3 is CASSIPGQGATTEAFF. DNA of the CDR3: TGTGCCAGCAGCATACCCGGACAGGGGGCGACCACTGAAGCTTTCTTT.

The V gene is TRBV4-1, the J gene TRBJ2-7; weak D call: TRBD1 (6 bases). The CDR3 runs to 14 residues. CDR1 MGHRA and CDR2 YSYEKL come from the germline V gene. V was shortened by 5 bases and J by 5 bases, with 16 bases between the two germline ends. The CDR3 region has the DNA TGCGCCAGCAGCTCAGGGGAACTCGCCGACGAGCAGTACTTC. As protein: CASSSGELADEQYF.

The rearrangement uses TRBV6-5 and TRBJ2-5; unclear D gene. The CDR3 consists of 13 residues. The V gene lost 6 bases and the J gene lost 1 base, with 9 bases spanning the gap. Germline V CDR1 and CDR2: MNHEY, SVGAGI. The CDR3 protein is CASSHRVQETQYF. The CDR3 DNA is TGTGCCAGCAGCCATAGGGTCCAAGAGACCCAGTACTTC.

The gene calls are TRBV20-1 and TRBJ1-1; no reliable D call. Germline assignment: CDR1 DFQATT and CDR2 SNEGSKA (reference sequence). Trimming pared 3 bases from V and 8 bases from J, leaving 16 bases between. The CDR3 is 13 residues long. This CDR3 is CSASLLATEEAFF. CDR3 sequence (DNA): TGCAGTGCTAGTCTTCTCGCTACGGAAGAAGCTTTCTTT.

The rearrangement uses TRBV9 and TRBJ1-6, with 7 nucleotides matching TRBD1. The CDR3 contains 14 residues. The germline V gene has CDR1 SGDLS and CDR2 YYNGEE. Losses at the gene ends were 4 bases for V and 7 bases for J; bases not matched to a gene: 5. The CDR3 is CASSRGRGNSPLHF. In DNA form, the CDR3 reads TGTGCCAGCAGCAGAGGCAGGGGGAATTCACCCCTCCACTTT. The full variable domain, completed using reference TRBV9 and TRBJ1-6, is DSGVTQTPKHLITATGQRVTLRCSPRSGDLSVYWYQQSLDQGLQFLIQYYNGEERAKGNILERFSAQQFPDLHSELNLSSLELGDSALYFCASSRGRGNSPLHFGNGTRLTVT.

This clone came up once. The rearrangement joins TRBV27 to TRBJ2-7, with no clear D. The CDR3 covers 12 residues. Germline V gene data show CDR1 as MNHEY and CDR2 as SMNVEV (reference sequence). V gave up 2 bases and J gave up 9 bases, with 11 bases separating them. This CDR3 reads CASSLPPGGQYF. CDR3 in DNA: TGTGCCAGCAGTTTACCCCCGGGCGGGCAGTACTTC.

The genes are TRBV10-3 and TRBJ1-5; 10 bases map to TRBD1. The J segment lost 5 bases and the V segment lost 5 bases, leaving 9 bases of the junction unmatched. Germline V gene data show CDR1 as ENHRY and CDR2 as SYGVKD. The CDR3 is 16 residues long. The chain's CDR3 is CAISNSGTGVDQPQHF. DNA for the CDR3: TGTGCCATCAGTAATTCCGGGACAGGGGTCGATCAGCCCCAGCATTTT.

The rearrangement links TRBV3-1 (or the pseudogene TRBV3-2) to TRBJ2-2; 10 bases line up with TRBD2. CDR3 size: 15 residues. V lost 4 bases and J lost 8; bases outside the gene matches: 7. The V gene's germline CDR1 is LGHDT and CDR2 YNNKEL (reference sequence). The CDR3 sequence is CASSPPSGSGGELFF. The CDR3 DNA sequence: TGTGCCAGCAGCCCCCCTAGCGGGAGTGGTGGGGAGCTGTTTTTT.

This rearrangement joins TRBV7-6 to TRBJ1-3; a possible D gene is TRBD1 (5 bases). Trimming removed 3 bases at V and 8 bases at J, with 5 bases between. Germline CDR1 reads SGHVS; CDR2 reads FNYEAQ. The CDR3 has 11 amino acids. The CDR3 DNA sequence: TGTGCCAGCAGCTTGGGGGACACCATATATTTT. Translating it yields CASSLGDTIYF.

This chain joins TRBV6-2 or TRBV6-3 and TRBJ2-7; 11 bases align to TRBD2. CDR1 is MNHEY and CDR2 is SVGEGT in the germline V gene. V shed 1 base, J shed 6 bases, and the junction held 8 bases outside the gene matches. The CDR3 runs 16 residues. The CDR3 DNA is TGTGCCAGCAGTTACTTGGTTAGCGGGAGGGCCTCCGAGCAGTACTTC. Protein: CASSYLVSGRASEQYF.

Of note for this clone: This specimen includes other DNA sequences encoding the same CDR3. The chain has TRBV4-3 and TRBJ1-1; no clear D gene. This CDR3 spans 13 amino acids. CDR1 is LGHNA and CDR2 is YSLEER in the germline V gene. The germline V and J ends were trimmed by 1 base and 1 base, with 4 bases remaining between them. CDR3 DNA sequence: TGCGCCAGCAGCCAAGCAGGGAACACTGAAGCTTTCTTT. Amino acids: CASSQAGNTEAFF.

V gene TRBV13 combines with J gene TRBJ2-2; TRBD2 agrees at 7 bases. The CDR3 runs to 15 residues. Trimming took 1 base from V and 6 from J; bases not matched to a gene: 5. CDR1 is PRHDT and CDR2 is FYEKMQ in the germline V gene (reference sequence). CDR3 region: CASSLAGGWAGELFF. CDR3 in DNA: TGTGCCAGCAGCTTAGCGGGAGGATGGGCCGGGGAGCTGTTTTTT.

V is TRBV6-5 and J is TRBJ2-2; D is undetermined. Germline CDR1 MNHEY, CDR2 SVGAGI. Trimming pared 2 bases from V and 0 bases from J, leaving 4 bases between. CDR3 length equals 14 residues. DNA for the CDR3: TGTGCCAGCAGTTACAGGGCGAACACCGGGGAGCTGTTTTTT. This gives the protein CASSYRANTGELFF.

The V and J genes are TRBV18 and TRBJ2-7, with D unresolved. Germline V lookup: CDR1 KGHSH, CDR2 LQKENI. The CDR3 loop spans 12 amino acids. V was cut by 3 bases and J by 4 bases, with 7 bases left in between. The CDR3 sequence: CASSPVSYEQYF. CDR3 in DNA: TGTGCCAGCTCACCGGTGAGTTACGAGCAGTACTTC. The variable domain in full, with the rest retrieved from reference TRBV18 and TRBJ2-7, is NAGVMQNPRHLVRRRGQEARLRCSPMKGHSHVYWYRQLPEEGLKFMVYLQKENIIDESGMPKERFSAEFPKEGPSILRIQQVVRGDSAAYFCASSPVSYEQYFGPGTRLTVT.

CDR3 DNA: TGTGCCAGCAGCTTAATCGGGACGGGTGAAGCTTTCTTT. Protein: CASSLIGTGEAFF. The V gene is TRBV7-2, the J gene TRBJ1-1, with D possibly TRBD1 on 5 matching bases. The V gene lost 2 bases and the J gene lost 7 bases, with 11 bases spanning the gap. The CDR3 loop spans 13 amino acids. Germline CDR1 SGHTA, CDR2 FQGNSA.

The rearrangement links TRBV7-9 to TRBJ2-3; TRBD2 agrees at 12 bases. Unmatched junction bases numbered 10, after V lost 5 bases and J lost 7 bases. Germline CDR1 is SEHNR and CDR2 is FQNEAQ (reference sequence). This CDR3 region has 16 residues. The DNA for the CDR3 is TGTGCCAGCAGCCCTCGGACTAGCGGGGTGGGGAATACGCAGTATTTT. It codes for CASSPRTSGVGNTQYF.

This sequence joins TRBV5-1 and TRBJ1-1; TRBD1 agrees at 7 bases. Germline values: CDR1 SGHRS, CDR2 YFSETQ. The CDR3 loop spans 16 amino acids. The J segment lost 5 bases and the V segment lost 1 base, leaving 11 bases of the junction unmatched. In DNA, the CDR3 is TGCGCCAGCAGCTTGAATGGTAGGGGGCTCGTAACTGAAGCTTTCTTT. Translation gives CASSLNGRGLVTEAFF.

The V gene is TRBV19, the J gene TRBJ1-5, with 7 positions matching TRBD1. The trim removed 6 bases at V and 6 bases at J, leaving 8 bases unmatched. CDR1 is LNHDA, CDR2 SQIVND, per germline (reference sequence). The length of the CDR3 is 14 residues. In DNA form, the CDR3 reads TGTGCCAGTAGGGATACAGGGGAGGGTCAGCCCCAGCATTTT. Protein sequence: CASRDTGEGQPQHF. Together with reference TRBV19 and TRBJ1-5, the CDR3 gives the full variable domain: DGGITQSPKYLFRKEGQNVTLSCEQNLNHDAMYWYRQDPGQGLRLIYYSQIVNDFQKGDIAEGYSVSREKKESFPLTVTSAQKNPTAFYLCASRDTGEGQPQHFGDGTRLSIL.

V gene TRBV30 combines with J gene TRBJ1-2, with D unresolved. Germline CDR1 GTSNPN, CDR2 SVGIG (reference sequence). The CDR3 extends over 12 amino acids. V shed 2 bases and J shed 8 bases, with 12 bases lying between them. The CDR3 spells CAWSPGLRGYTF. The DNA for the CDR3 is TGTGCCTGGAGTCCGGGTTTAAGGGGCTACACCTTC.